This TCR beta chain was captured in a study of T and B cells in COVID-19 patients. Multiplex PCR with BIOMED2 TRB-A/B primer pools amplified TRB rearrangements. TCRdb reprocessed the multiplex PCR reads via MiXCR and lists one record per CDR3 protein. The data show about 4,100 distinct CDR3 sequences, 25% seen once. Blood genomic DNA input for TRB amplification was roughly 230-550 ng. The CDR3 is 13 residues long. Trimming took off 4 bases at V and 9 bases at J, with 14 bases between the two ends. Germline V gives CDR1 SGHRS, CDR2 YFSETQ. The TCR sequence derives from a human donor with active COVID-19. Source material: blood. This chain connects TRBV5-1 to TRBJ2-1, with D unclear. CDR3: CASSPESLSEQFF. CDR3 bases: TGCGCCAGCAGCCCTGAATCTTTAAGTGAGCAGTTCTTC. Using reference TRBV5-1 and TRBJ2-1 for the parts outside the CDR3, the full variable domain is KAGVTQTPRYLIKTRGQQVTLSCSPISGHRSVSWYQQTPGQGLQFLFEYFSETQRNKGNFPGRFSGRQFSNSRSEMNVSTLELGDSALYLCASSPESLSEQFFGPGTRLTVL.